The 24 T cell receptor beta chains given below trace back to one sample, sequenced in a study of blood T cells in healthy people across ages. A sample-barcoded 5' primer and a J-beta primer mix were used in a second PCR of about 7 to 12 cycles. TCRdb itself ran the 5' RACE reads through MiXCR, one entry per CDR3 protein. The repertoire holds approximately 800,000 distinct CDR3 sequences, with roughly 53% as singletons. The specimen sequenced was blood. All receptors derive from a man of 80 years or more in good health.

The rearrangement links TRBV6-5 to TRBJ1-1, with a possible D match to TRBD1 (6 bases). Between the trimmed V and J ends, which lost 5 bases and 0 bases, there was a span of 13 bases. CDR1 is MNHEY and CDR2 is SVGAGI in the germline V gene. The CDR3 length is 15 residues. CDR3 loop: CASSRTATLNTEAFF. In DNA form, the CDR3 reads TGTGCCAGCAGTCGGACAGCCACTTTGAACACTGAAGCTTTCTTT.

The chain couples TRBV10-3 to TRBJ1-2, with D uncertain. CDR1 and CDR2 from the germline V gene are ENHRY and SYGVKD. This CDR3 comprises 15 residues. V was shortened by 11 bases and J by 0 bases, with 19 bases between the two germline ends. The CDR3 sequence: CASVGQDLTNYGYTF. The DNA for the CDR3 is TGTGCCTCCGTAGGGCAGGATTTGACTAACTATGGCTACACCTTC.

This rearrangement joins TRBV18 to TRBJ2-1, with 9 nucleotides matching TRBD2. The length of the CDR3 is 17 residues. Per germline, CDR1 KGHSH and CDR2 LQKENI. Unmatched junction bases numbered 9, after V lost 2 bases and J lost 4 bases. The CDR3 loop reads CASSPVGGLATYNEQFF. CDR3 DNA sequence: TGTGCCAGCTCACCAGTCGGGGGACTAGCTACGTACAATGAGCAGTTCTTC.

This clonotype was picked up many times. V usage is TRBV11-2 and J usage is TRBJ2-1, with 9 bases fitting TRBD2. After removal of 4 bases from V and 2 bases from J, the junction contained 3 bases not matched to a gene. The CDR3 is 15 residues long. Germline loops: CDR1 SGHAT, CDR2 FQNNGV. The CDR3 bases are TGTGCCAGCAGCTCCTTAGCGGGAGCCTACAATGAGCAGTTCTTC. It translates to CASSSLAGAYNEQFF.

A single count supports this clonotype. Being one base from a much bigger clone, this may be a read error. The V and J genes are TRBV13 and TRBJ2-1; the match to TRBD2 covers 8 bases. The CDR3 covers 15 residues. Per the germline V gene, CDR1 is PRHDT and CDR2 is FYEKMQ (reference sequence). CDR3 sequence: CANSFLGSGSNEQFF. The CDR3 bases are TGTGCCAACAGCTTTCTCGGAAGCGGGAGCAATGAGCAGTTCTTC.

The chain joins TRBV7-3 to TRBJ2-1, with 7 bases that match TRBD2. V was pared by 1 base and J by 4 bases, with 16 bases of the junction left unmatched. The CDR3 totals 19 residues. The germline V gene encodes CDR1 SGHTA and CDR2 FQGTGA. The CDR3 sequence is CASSLIPPGLGGGYNEQFF. In DNA form, the CDR3 reads TGTGCCAGCAGCTTAATACCCCCTGGACTAGGCGGGGGATACAATGAGCAGTTCTTC. Combining the CDR3 with reference TRBV7-3 and TRBJ2-1 gives the whole variable domain GAGVSQTPSNKVTEKGKYVELRCDPISGHTALYWYRQSLGQGPEFLIYFQGTGAADDSGLPNDRFFAVRPEGSVSTLKIQRTERGDSAVYLCASSLIPPGLGGGYNEQFFGPGTRLTVL.

V is TRBV6-2 or TRBV6-3 and J is TRBJ2-7; TRBD1 is a possible D gene (6 bases). Germline V gene sequence: CDR1 MNHEY, CDR2 SVGEGT. The CDR3 is 13 residues long. The V end lost 2 bases, the J end lost 5 bases, and 10 bases lay between the germline ends. The CDR3 DNA reads as TGTGCCAGCAGTTACAGGGACACCCACGAGCAGTACTTC. As protein: CASSYRDTHEQYF.

The CDR3 loop reads CASSPKGQPSPTGELFF. The CDR3 DNA sequence: TGTGCCAGCAGCCCAAAGGGACAGCCAAGCCCCACCGGGGAGCTGTTTTTT. The V gene is TRBV9, the J gene TRBJ2-2; 7 bases agree with TRBD1. CDR1 SGDLS and CDR2 YYNGEE come from the germline V gene. This CDR3 is built from 17 residues. Trimming cost V 4 bases and J 4 bases; bases outside gene matches: 13.

This clonotype was seen more than once but under ten times. The V call is TRBV9, the J call TRBJ2-7; the D gene is possibly TRBD1 (6 bases). CDR3 length: 15 residues. Trimming removed 3 bases from V and 3 bases from J, with 16 bases in between. Germline CDR1 reads SGDLS; CDR2 reads YYNGEE. The CDR3 protein is CASSARQERHYEQYF. The CDR3 DNA is TGTGCCAGCAGCGCCCGACAGGAGCGACACTACGAGCAGTACTTC.

The V call is TRBV10-3, the J call TRBJ2-5, with a tentative D call TRBD1 (5 bases). V dropped 0 bases and J dropped 5 bases, with 16 bases sitting between them. Germline V lookup: CDR1 ENHRY, CDR2 SYGVKD. The length of the CDR3 is 16 residues. CDR3 amino acids: CAISESATGAGETQYF. CDR3 nucleotide sequence: TGTGCCATCAGTGAGTCCGCAACTGGGGCAGGGGAGACCCAGTACTTC.

The chain employs TRBV3-1 and TRBJ2-7; D possibly corresponds to TRBD2 (6 bases). Germline V CDR1 and CDR2: LGHDT, YNNKEL (reference sequence). The CDR3 runs to 14 residues. V lost 4 bases and J 0 bases, leaving 10 bases between the germline ends. CDR3 nucleotide sequence: TGTGCCAGCAGCCCCCGGGACTTCTCCTACGAGCAGTACTTC. Amino acid sequence: CASSPRDFSYEQYF.

This clonotype was detected a few times. The chain combines TRBV7-3 with TRBJ2-3, with 8 bases fitting TRBD1. The CDR3 sequence is 16 residues long. The junction had 11 bases not matched to a gene; V was cut back by 5 bases and J by 4 bases. Germline CDR1 SGHTA, CDR2 FQGTGA. The DNA of the CDR3 is TGTGCCAGCAGCCGGGCCGGACAGGGCGGCCCAGATACGCAGTATTTT. This gives the protein CASSRAGQGGPDTQYF.

This chain links TRBV29-1 with TRBJ2-1; TRBD1 agrees at 7 bases. Per germline, CDR1 SQVTM and CDR2 ANQGSEA. The CDR3 is 14 residues long. V lost 4 bases to trimming and J lost 4 bases; unmatched junction nucleotides: 7. CDR3 DNA sequence: TGCAGCGTTGTGTTCCGGGACAGATACAATGAGCAGTTCTTC. It encodes CSVVFRDRYNEQFF.

The chain uses TRBV5-8 and TRBJ2-3; D not resolved. CDR1 is SGHTS and CDR2 is YDEGEE in the germline V gene. CDR3 length equals 15 residues. Trimming cost V 4 bases and J 9 bases, with 21 bases left between them. The CDR3 bases are TGTGCCAGCAGCCTCGGCCCAGACGGCTTTTGGACGCAGTATTTT. Translating gives CASSLGPDGFWTQYF. The variable domain in full, completed from reference TRBV5-8 and TRBJ2-3, reads EAGVTQSPTHLIKTRGQQATLRCSPISGHTSVYWYQQALGLGLQFLLWYDEGEERNRGNFPPRFSGRQFPNYSSELNVNALELEDSALYLCASSLGPDGFWTQYFGPGTRLTVL.

The CDR3 reads CSARDGPGGYTF. The CDR3 nucleotides read TGCAGTGCTAGAGATGGCCCCGGCGGCTACACCTTC. The chain combines TRBV20-1 with TRBJ1-2; D is undetermined. The V end was cut by 0 bases, the J end by 8 bases, with 10 bases between. This CDR3 is built from 12 residues. Germline values: CDR1 DFQATT, CDR2 SNEGSKA (reference sequence).

This chain links TRBV7-3 with TRBJ2-3; D call uncertain. CDR3 length: 13 residues. Germline CDR1 is SGHTA and CDR2 is FQGTGA. V lost 5 bases and J lost 2, with 8 bases in between. Here the CDR3 DNA reads TGTGCCAGCAGCCAAACCAACACAGATACGCAGTATTTT. This sequence encodes CASSQTNTDTQYF.

The chain couples TRBV28 to TRBJ1-2; 9 bases map to TRBD1. Looked up from germline, CDR1 is MDHEN and CDR2 is SYDVKM. V shed 5 bases and J 4 bases; nucleotides not matched to a gene: 5. The CDR3 totals 14 residues. The CDR3 sequence: CASSTDRGFYGYTF. The DNA for the CDR3 is TGTGCCAGCAGTACGGACAGGGGTTTCTATGGCTACACCTTC.

V is TRBV2 and J is TRBJ1-2, with TRBD1 matching 9 bases. This CDR3 spans 16 amino acids. The V and J ends lost 4 bases and 4 bases, in that order; junction bases with no gene match: 10. The germline gives CDR1 SNHLY, CDR2 FYNNEI. CDR3 sequence (DNA): TGTGCCAGCAGTGGCCCCGGGGGACAGGGCGGCTATGGCTACACCTTC. Translating gives CASSGPGGQGGYGYTF.

The rearrangement joins TRBV10-3 to TRBJ2-4; D gene ambiguous. With the DNA end fitting TRBJ2-7 better, the J assignment may be wrong. There are 12 residues in the CDR3. Germline assignment: CDR1 ENHRY and CDR2 SYGVKD. DNA for the CDR3: TGTGCCATCAGTTCCTCCGGGCGCGAGCAGTACTTC. It codes for CAISSSGREQYF.

J is TRBJ1-4 and V is TRBV6-1, with 7 bases aligning to TRBD1. Germline V gene data show CDR1 as MNHNS and CDR2 as SASEGT. J gave up 6 bases and V 6 bases, and 7 bases lay outside the gene matches. This CDR3 has 14 residues. The CDR3: CASSIGGVDEKLFF. The CDR3 region has the DNA TGTGCCAGCAGCATAGGGGGCGTAGATGAAAAACTGTTTTTT.

J is TRBJ2-7 and V is TRBV7-2; D remains unclear. V was cut by 0 bases and J by 0 bases, with 6 bases left in between. This CDR3 is 14 amino acids long. Germline V gives CDR1 SGHTA, CDR2 FQGNSA. The CDR3 here is CASSLARLSYEQYF. Written as DNA, the CDR3 is TGTGCCAGCAGCTTAGCCCGTCTCTCCTACGAGCAGTACTTC.

This clonotype was detected only a few times. This CDR3 reads CASSVRDSPSEQYF. CDR3 nucleotide sequence: TGTGCCAGCAGCGTCCGGGACAGTCCGTCGGAGCAGTACTTC. The chain recombines TRBV7-6 with TRBJ2-5, with 7 bases aligning to TRBD1. Germline V CDR1 and CDR2: SGHVS, FNYEAQ. The CDR3 runs 14 residues. V gave up 5 bases and J gave up 11 bases; unmatched junction bases: 14.

The genes are TRBV5-1 and TRBJ2-6; the D is unclear. V lost 1 base, J lost 0 bases, and 17 bases lay in between. CDR1 is SGHRS, CDR2 YFSETQ, per germline. The CDR3 is made up of 19 amino acids. CDR3 in DNA: TGCGCCAGCAGCTTGCAGTCGGCAGAGCCCTACTCTGGGGCCAACGTCCTGACTTTC. Its protein is CASSLQSAEPYSGANVLTF.

This clonotype was counted between two and nine times. The V call is TRBV6-1, the J call TRBJ2-3, with D perhaps matching TRBD2 (6 bases). The CDR3 extends over 17 amino acids. V lost 9 bases and J lost 2, with 24 bases in between. Germline V CDR1 and CDR2: MNHNS, SASEGT. The CDR3 DNA reads as TGTGCCAGTCAAACCATTCGGGGGAACAGCCCCACAGATACGCAGTATTTT. It translates to CASQTIRGNSPTDTQYF.